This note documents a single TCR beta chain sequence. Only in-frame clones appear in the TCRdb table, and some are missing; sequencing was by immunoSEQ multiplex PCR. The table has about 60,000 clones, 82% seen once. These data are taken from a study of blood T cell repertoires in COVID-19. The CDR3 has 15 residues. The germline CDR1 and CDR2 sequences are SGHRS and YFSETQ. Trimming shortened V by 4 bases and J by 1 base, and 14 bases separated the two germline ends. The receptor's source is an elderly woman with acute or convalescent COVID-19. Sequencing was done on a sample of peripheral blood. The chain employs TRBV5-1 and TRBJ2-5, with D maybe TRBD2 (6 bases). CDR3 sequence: CASSGQLASQETQYF. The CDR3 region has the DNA TGCGCCAGCAGCGGCCAACTAGCCTCCCAAGAGACCCAGTACTTC.